The T cell receptor (beta chain) under discussion was sequenced for a study of CD8 T cells in ankylosing spondylitis. General study results and limits: Earlier literature documents some of the motif variants in reactive arthritis synovial fluid and blood. A CD8+ phenotype characterized the disease-linked clones, which were relatively rare in peripheral blood. Seven to nine highly homologous variants formed a TCR beta motif that appeared characteristic of ankylosing spondylitis blood.

TCRdb recomputed calls from the 5' RACE reads with MiXCR, one row per CDR3 protein. The sample records 650,000 to 800,000 distinct CDR3 sequences, around 20% being singletons. This clonotype was seen only a few times. Its antigen is currently unknown. The CDR3 has 13 amino acids. The V gene end was trimmed by 6 bases and the J gene end by 7 bases; junction bases not matched to a gene: 12. CDR1 DFQATT and CDR2 SNEGSKA come from the germline V gene (reference sequence). The chain uses TRBV20-1 and TRBJ2-7; 7 nucleotides align to TRBD2. The receptor's source is a male donor with ankylosing spondylitis. The sample consisted of blood, either unsorted or a sorted T cell fraction (not recorded which). The CDR3 is CSAQGLGLGEQYF. In DNA, the CDR3 is TGCAGTGCGCAAGGACTAGGCCTTGGTGAGCAGTACTTC.